These T cell receptor beta chains were read from a single sample in a study of shared clonotypes between healthy human individuals. Produced via immunoSEQ multiplex PCR; TCRdb's table is partial and in-frame only. The data hold about 680,000 clones, with 74% observed a single time. The sequenced material came from memory CD4+ T cells sorted from blood. The receptors shown here come from a woman aged 25 to 39 in good health. Each CDR3 is given with its conserved first and last residue. Each record gives: D gene, J gene, V gene, clone size, CDR3 DNA, CDR3 protein. The D gene is left open where the match is weak. The listing skips clone size in some rows; elsewhere it reads once, few, many or a size class.

TRBD1	TRBJ2-6	TRBV11-2	-	TGTGCCAGCAGCCCCGGCTGGACAGGAACCTCTGGGGCCAACGTCCTGACTTTC	CASSPGWTGTSGANVLTF
-	TRBJ2-2	TRBV25-1	-	TGTGCCAGCAGCTACGGACAATTCACCGGGGAGCTGTTTTTT	CASSYGQFTGELFF
-	TRBJ2-3	TRBV7-9	-	TGTGCCAGCAGCGCCGTGATGGGGTCCGGCACCACAGATACGCAGTATTTT	CASSAVMGSGTTDTQYF
TRBD1	TRBJ2-6	TRBV2	-	TGTGCCAGCAGTCCGACAGGGGTGGCTGGGGCCAACGTCCTGACTTTC	CASSPTGVAGANVLTF
-	TRBJ1-4	TRBV7-2	-	TGTGCCAGCAGCCGTAGGGGGTCGGAAAAACTGTTTTTT	CASSRRGSEKLFF
-	TRBJ2-5	TRBV15	-	TGTGCCACCAGCAGTCTAGAGACCCAGTACTTC	CATSSLETQYF
TRBD1	TRBJ2-2	TRBV11-3	-	TGTGCCAGCTCGGGACAGGGGCGTACCGGGGAGCTGTTTTTT	CASSGQGRTGELFF
-	TRBJ2-1	TRBV4-1	-	TGCGCCAGCAGCCGCTCCAACGGGGTTGAGCAGTTCTTC	CASSRSNGVEQFF
-	TRBJ2-7	TRBV28	-	TGTGCCAGCAGACAGGCAAACTACGAGCAGTACTTC	CASRQANYEQYF
-	TRBJ1-1	TRBV7-9	-	TGTGCCAGCAGCGGGGTGGCGGAAGGATACACTGAAGCTTTCTTT	CASSGVAEGYTEAFF
TRBD1	TRBJ1-3	TRBV30	-	TGTGCCTGGAGCTACAGGGGGGACACCATATATTTT	CAWSYRGDTIYF
-	TRBJ1-3	TRBV5-1	-	TGCGCCAGCAGCTTCGACAGCTCTGGAAACACCATATATTTT	CASSFDSSGNTIYF
TRBD2	TRBJ2-7	TRBV2	-	TGTGCCGGTGCGGGAGGCTCCTACGAGCAGTACTTC	CAGAGGSYEQYF
-	TRBJ2-5	TRBV5-1	-	TGCGCCAGCAGCCCCCGGTCCCCTATGTTGGACCAAGAGACCCAGTACTTC	CASSPRSPMLDQETQYF
TRBD2	TRBJ2-7	TRBV11-2	-	TGTGCCAGCAGTAAATTACGGGGGCTAGCGGGTTACGAGCAGTACTTC	CASSKLRGLAGYEQYF
-	TRBJ1-2	TRBV4-2	few	TGTGCCAGCAGCCAATCAAGACAGGTCAACTATGGCTACACCTTC	CASSQSRQVNYGYTF
-	TRBJ1-2	TRBV10-1	-	TGCGCCAGCAGTGAACACACGGGGGGCTTTGGCTACACCTTC	CASSEHTGGFGYTF
TRBD1	TRBJ2-3	TRBV5-1	-	TGCGCCAGCAGCTTGGATGGACAGGGCACAGATACGCAGTATTTT	CASSLDGQGTDTQYF
TRBD1	TRBJ2-7	TRBV5-1	-	TGCGCCAGCAGGGCGGGACAGGGTATATACGAGCAGTACTTC	CASRAGQGIYEQYF
-	TRBJ2-7	TRBV28	-	TGTGCCACCACTCTTCGGTACGAGCAGTACTTC	CATTLRYEQYF
-	TRBJ2-7	TRBV5-1	-	TGCGCCAGCAGCTTGGCCCAGGAGGCCCGGCACGAGCAGTACTTC	CASSLAQEARHEQYF
TRBD2	TRBJ2-1	TRBV5-4	-	TGTGCCAGCAGCTTGGCCAGCGGGAGAAAAGTAAATGAGCAGTTCTTC	CASSLASGRKVNEQFF
-	TRBJ2-7	TRBV27	-	TGTGCCAGCAGTCTTCAACCGGGAAGGTTGTACGAGCAGTACTTC	CASSLQPGRLYEQYF
TRBD1	TRBJ2-2	TRBV4-1	-	TGCGCCAGCAGCCAGCCAGGGACAGGGAAGTCCGGGGAGCTGTTTTTT	CASSQPGTGKSGELFF
-	TRBJ1-5	TRBV4-1	few	TGCGCCAGCAGCCAGAAAAAGGAGAACAGGCAGCCCCAGCATTTT	CASSQKKENRQPQHF
TRBD1	TRBJ1-1	TRBV28	-	TGTGCCAGCAGTTCTGGACAGGGGTGGGACACTGAAGCTTTCTTT	CASSSGQGWDTEAFF
TRBD1	TRBJ1-1	TRBV29-1	-	TGCAGCGTAGATAGGGACAGGGGAACAACTGAAGCTTTCTTT	CSVDRDRGTTEAFF
-	TRBJ1-5	TRBV4-2	-	TGTGCCAGCAGCCAAGTCCGAGGTCGCAATCAGCCCCAGCATTTT	CASSQVRGRNQPQHF
TRBD2	TRBJ2-3	TRBV5-4	-	TGTGCCAGCAGCTTGGGAGGACTAGCTTCCTTAGATACGCAGTATTTT	CASSLGGLASLDTQYF
TRBD1	TRBJ2-5	TRBV13	-	TGTGCCAGCAGCGCACCGGGACAGGAAGAGACCCAGTACTTC	CASSAPGQEETQYF
TRBD2	TRBJ2-3	TRBV7-2	few	TGTGCCAGCAGTCGGAGACTAGCGGGAGGGCACCCGGGTACGCAGTATTTT	CASSRRLAGGHPGTQYF
TRBD1	TRBJ2-7	TRBV5-1	-	TGCGCCAGCAGCTTGCGGGGACAGGGGGCGAGAGAGCAGTACTTC	CASSLRGQGAREQYF
-	TRBJ2-7	TRBV27	once	TGTGCCAGCAGTTTAACTGGCCTAGCCCCTAAGCGTTTGGAGCAGTACTTC	CASSLTGLAPKRLEQYF
-	TRBJ2-7	TRBV7-9	-	TGTGCCAGCAGCCCCAACAGGGATGGCTACGAGCAGTACTTC	CASSPNRDGYEQYF
-	TRBJ2-7	TRBV6-1	once	TGTGCCAGCAGTGCCGGGACGGGAAAGTACGAGCAGTACTTC	CASSAGTGKYEQYF
-	TRBJ1-1	TRBV15	-	TGTGCCACCAGACCTACTAAACAGGGATTCACTGAAGCTTTCTTT	CATRPTKQGFTEAFF
-	TRBJ2-5	TRBV11-2	-	TGTGCCAGCAGAGAGATAGCGGGTTCAGGGGGGGAGACCCAGTACTTC	CASREIAGSGGETQYF
-	TRBJ2-1	TRBV10-3	-	TGTGCCATTAACCGGGAGCTCTCGGTCAATGAGCAGTTCTTC	CAINRELSVNEQFF
-	TRBJ1-5	TRBV6-5	few	TGTGCCAGCAGCCCGGGACTCCTTAGCAATCAGCCCCAGCATTTT	CASSPGLLSNQPQHF
-	TRBJ2-4	TRBV5-6	-	TGTGCCAGCAGCTTGGGGGGAGCCAAAAACATTCAGTACTTC	CASSLGGAKNIQYF
TRBD2	TRBJ2-5	TRBV5-1	-	TGCGCCAGCAGCTCCACGACTAGCGTGGTGGAGACCCAGTACTTC	CASSSTTSVVETQYF
TRBD1	TRBJ2-4	TRBV19	-	TGTGCCAGTAGTACGACAGGGGGCTCGGGGAACATTCAGTACTTC	CASSTTGGSGNIQYF
-	TRBJ2-7	TRBV28	-	TGTGCCAGCAGTTCGGCAGGGGTTTCCGAGCAGTACTTC	CASSSAGVSEQYF
TRBD2	TRBJ2-3	TRBV28	-	TGTGCCAGCAGCTCCGTTGGGGCTAGCGGGGGATTCACAGATACGCAGTATTTT	CASSSVGASGGFTDTQYF
-	TRBJ1-2	TRBV5-1	-	TGCGCCAGCAGCCCGAGAAATTCTAACTATGGCTACACCTTC	CASSPRNSNYGYTF
-	TRBJ2-1	TRBV7-9	-	TGTGCCAGCAGCTTAACGGGAGTCTCCTACAATGAGCAGTTCTTC	CASSLTGVSYNEQFF
-	TRBJ1-1	TRBV10-3	-	TGTGCCATCAGTGGAGGGCTTTACACTGAAGCTTTCTTT	CAISGGLYTEAFF
TRBD2	TRBJ2-7	TRBV15	-	TGTGCCACCAGACTTTATAGCGGGATTACCTACGAGCAGTACTTC	CATRLYSGITYEQYF
-	TRBJ1-1	TRBV5-1	once	TGCGCCAGCAGCTTGGATTCTCCGGGGTACACTGAAGCTTTCTTT	CASSLDSPGYTEAFF
TRBD1	TRBJ1-4	TRBV5-4	-	TGTGCCAGCAGCCCGACAGGGCCCCGGGCGGATGAAAAACTGTTTTTT	CASSPTGPRADEKLFF
-	TRBJ1-4	TRBV7-2	-	TGTGCCAGCAGCACTAGCGGGACGGTCATAGGGGAAAAACTGTTTTTT	CASSTSGTVIGEKLFF
-	TRBJ1-5	TRBV19	few	TGTGCCAGTAGGCTGGACGGCAATCAGCCCCAGCATTTT	CASRLDGNQPQHF
-	TRBJ1-1	TRBV10-1	-	TGCGCCAGCAGTGAGTCCAATGGGGCAAGGAAAGCTTTCTTT	CASSESNGARKAFF
TRBD1	TRBJ2-7	TRBV27	-	TGTGCCAGCAGTCCAGCTGGGACAGGGGTCCGCGAGCAGTACTTC	CASSPAGTGVREQYF
-	TRBJ2-7	TRBV10-3	-	TGTGCCATCAGTGAAGCAGAAAAGCGCTACGAGCAGTACTTC	CAISEAEKRYEQYF
-	TRBJ2-4	TRBV14	-	TGTGCCAGCAGCCAAGCTGGGACCTTAAACATTCAGTACTTC	CASSQAGTLNIQYF
TRBD1	TRBJ1-2	TRBV5-1	-	TGCGCCAGCAGCCCCGGACAGGGGAATGGCTACACCTTC	CASSPGQGNGYTF
-	TRBJ2-1	TRBV19	-	TGTGCCAGTAGTCCGACGATTAGCATCGATGAGCAGTTCTTC	CASSPTISIDEQFF
TRBD1	TRBJ1-5	TRBV15	-	TGTGCCACCAGCAGAGGACCCTCCAGGGGGCGTCGCAATCAGCCCCAGCATTTT	CATSRGPSRGRRNQPQHF